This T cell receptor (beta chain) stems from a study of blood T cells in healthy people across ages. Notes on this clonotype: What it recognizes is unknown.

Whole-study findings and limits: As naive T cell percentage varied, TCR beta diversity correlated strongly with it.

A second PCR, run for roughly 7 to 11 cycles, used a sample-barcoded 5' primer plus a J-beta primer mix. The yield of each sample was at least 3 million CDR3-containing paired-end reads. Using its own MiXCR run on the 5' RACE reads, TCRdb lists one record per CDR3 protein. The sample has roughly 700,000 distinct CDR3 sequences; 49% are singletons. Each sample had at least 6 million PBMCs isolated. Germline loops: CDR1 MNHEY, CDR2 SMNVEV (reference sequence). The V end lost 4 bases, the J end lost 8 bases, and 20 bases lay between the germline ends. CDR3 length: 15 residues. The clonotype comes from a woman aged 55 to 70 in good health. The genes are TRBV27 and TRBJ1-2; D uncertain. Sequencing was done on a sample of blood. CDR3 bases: TGTGCCAGCAGTTCGTACACTGGCCCGAGAGGGGGCTACACCTTC. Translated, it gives CASSSYTGPRGGYTF.